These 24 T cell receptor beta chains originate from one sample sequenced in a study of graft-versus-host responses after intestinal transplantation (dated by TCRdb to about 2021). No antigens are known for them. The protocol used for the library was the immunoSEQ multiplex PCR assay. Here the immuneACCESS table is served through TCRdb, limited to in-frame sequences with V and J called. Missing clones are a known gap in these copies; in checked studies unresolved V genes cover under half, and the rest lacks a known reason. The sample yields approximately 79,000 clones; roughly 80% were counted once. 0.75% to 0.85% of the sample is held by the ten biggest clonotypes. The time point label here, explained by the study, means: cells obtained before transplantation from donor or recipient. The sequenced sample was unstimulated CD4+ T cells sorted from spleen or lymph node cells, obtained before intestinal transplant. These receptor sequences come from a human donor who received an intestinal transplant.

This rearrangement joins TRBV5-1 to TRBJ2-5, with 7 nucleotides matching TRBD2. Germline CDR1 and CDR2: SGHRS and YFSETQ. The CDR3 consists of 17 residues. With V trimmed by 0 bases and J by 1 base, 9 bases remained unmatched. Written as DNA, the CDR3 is TGCGCCAGCAGCTTGGTGCCCAAAAGCGGGATCCAAGAGACCCAGTACTTC. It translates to CASSLVPKSGIQETQYF. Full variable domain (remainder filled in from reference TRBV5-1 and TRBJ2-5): KAGVTQTPRYLIKTRGQQVTLSCSPISGHRSVSWYQQTPGQGLQFLFEYFSETQRNKGNFPGRFSGRQFSNSRSEMNVSTLELGDSALYLCASSLVPKSGIQETQYFGPGTRLLVL.

The CDR3 here is CSGGQGATGELFF. CDR3 nucleotide sequence: TGCAGCGGGGGACAGGGGGCTACCGGGGAGCTGTTTTTT. The V gene is TRBV29-1, the J gene TRBJ2-2; the match to TRBD1 covers 12 bases. V was pared by 7 bases and J by 5 bases, with 2 bases of the junction left unmatched. Germline V CDR1 and CDR2: SQVTM, ANQGSEA. This CDR3 comprises 13 residues.

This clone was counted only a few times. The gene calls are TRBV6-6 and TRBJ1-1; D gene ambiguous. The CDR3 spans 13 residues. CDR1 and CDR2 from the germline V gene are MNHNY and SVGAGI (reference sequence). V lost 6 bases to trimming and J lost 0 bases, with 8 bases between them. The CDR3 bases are TGTGCCAGCAGACTATCGGTGAACACTGAAGCTTTCTTT. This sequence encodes CASRLSVNTEAFF.

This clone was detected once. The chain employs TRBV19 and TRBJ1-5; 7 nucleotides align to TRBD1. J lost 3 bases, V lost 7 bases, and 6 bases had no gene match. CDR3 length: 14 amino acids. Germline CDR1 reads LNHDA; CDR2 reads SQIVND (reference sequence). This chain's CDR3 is CASIGRGNNQPQHF. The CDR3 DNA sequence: TGTGCCAGTATAGGCAGGGGGAACAATCAGCCCCAGCATTTT.

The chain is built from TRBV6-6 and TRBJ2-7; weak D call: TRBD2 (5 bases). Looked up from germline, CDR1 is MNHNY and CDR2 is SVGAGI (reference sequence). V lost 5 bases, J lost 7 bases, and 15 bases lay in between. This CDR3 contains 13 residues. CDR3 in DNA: TGTGCCAGCAGTGGAGGCGTCGGGCGAGAGCAGTACTTC. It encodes CASSGGVGREQYF.

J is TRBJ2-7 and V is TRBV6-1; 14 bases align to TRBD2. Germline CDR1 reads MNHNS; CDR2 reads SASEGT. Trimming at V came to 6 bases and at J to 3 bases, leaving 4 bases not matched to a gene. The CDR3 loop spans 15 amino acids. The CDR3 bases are TGTGCCAGCAGAGGGACTAGCGGGGGCGTCTACGAGCAGTACTTC. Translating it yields CASRGTSGGVYEQYF.

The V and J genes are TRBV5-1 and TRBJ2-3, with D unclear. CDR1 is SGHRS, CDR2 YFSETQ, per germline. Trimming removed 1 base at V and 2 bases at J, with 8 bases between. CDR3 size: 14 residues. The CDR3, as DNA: TGCGCCAGCAGCTTGTCCCAGTACACAGATACGCAGTATTTT. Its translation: CASSLSQYTDTQYF.

In nucleotides, the CDR3 is TGTGCCAGCAGCTTTTCCCCGGACAGGGGGCTAGGGGAGCAGTACTTC. The encoded protein is CASSFSPDRGLGEQYF. The chain employs TRBV11-2 and TRBJ2-7; 11 nucleotides align to TRBD1. Trimming took 3 bases from V and 7 from J; bases not matched to a gene: 11. This CDR3 is 16 amino acids long. CDR1 and CDR2 from the germline V gene are SGHAT and FQNNGV.

The CDR3 nucleotides read TGTGCCAGCAGCCCCCCTGGGATAGCGGGAGGAGAGACCCAGTACTTC. Its protein product is CASSPPGIAGGETQYF. V gene TRBV7-2 combines with J gene TRBJ2-5; TRBD2 aligns across 10 bases. The CDR3 sequence is 16 residues long. CDR1 is SGHTA, CDR2 FQGNSA, per germline. V was pared by 5 bases and J by 4 bases, with 10 bases of the junction left unmatched.

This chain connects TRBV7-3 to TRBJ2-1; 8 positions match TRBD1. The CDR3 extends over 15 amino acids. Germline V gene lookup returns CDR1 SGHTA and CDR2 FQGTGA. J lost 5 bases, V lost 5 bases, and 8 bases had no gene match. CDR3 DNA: TGTGCCAGCAGCAGAGACAGGGGAACCCACAATGAGCAGTTCTTC. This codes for CASSRDRGTHNEQFF.

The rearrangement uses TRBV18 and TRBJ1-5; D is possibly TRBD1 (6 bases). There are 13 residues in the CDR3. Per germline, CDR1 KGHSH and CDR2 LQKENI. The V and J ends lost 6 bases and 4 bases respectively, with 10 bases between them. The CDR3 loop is CASSPGQNQPQHF. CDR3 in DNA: TGTGCCAGCTCGCCGGGACAAAATCAGCCCCAGCATTTT.

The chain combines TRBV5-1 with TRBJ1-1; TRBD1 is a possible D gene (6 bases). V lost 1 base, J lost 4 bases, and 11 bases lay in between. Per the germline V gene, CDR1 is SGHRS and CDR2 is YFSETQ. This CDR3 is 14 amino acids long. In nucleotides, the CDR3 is TGCGCCAGCAGCTTGCAGGGGCAGGGCACTGAAGCTTTCTTT. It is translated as CASSLQGQGTEAFF.

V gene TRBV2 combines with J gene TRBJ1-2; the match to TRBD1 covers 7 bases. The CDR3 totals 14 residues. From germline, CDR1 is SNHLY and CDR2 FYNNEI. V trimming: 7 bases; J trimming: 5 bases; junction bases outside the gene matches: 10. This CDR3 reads CASNLGTDVYGYTF. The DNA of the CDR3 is TGTGCCAGCAATCTTGGGACAGACGTTTATGGCTACACCTTC.

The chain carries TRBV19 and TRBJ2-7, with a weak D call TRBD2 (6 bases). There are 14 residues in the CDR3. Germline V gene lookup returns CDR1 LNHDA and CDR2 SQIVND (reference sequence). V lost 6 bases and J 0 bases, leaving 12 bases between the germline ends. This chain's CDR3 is CASSLGLFSYEQYF. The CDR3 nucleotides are TGTGCCAGTAGCCTGGGACTGTTCTCCTACGAGCAGTACTTC.

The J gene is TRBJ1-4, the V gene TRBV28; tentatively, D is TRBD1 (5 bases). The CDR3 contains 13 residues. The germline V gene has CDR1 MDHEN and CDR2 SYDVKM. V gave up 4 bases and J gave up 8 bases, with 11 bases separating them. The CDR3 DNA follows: TGTGCCAGCAGTTCCTCCGACAGAGAAAAACTGTTTTTT. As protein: CASSSSDREKLFF.

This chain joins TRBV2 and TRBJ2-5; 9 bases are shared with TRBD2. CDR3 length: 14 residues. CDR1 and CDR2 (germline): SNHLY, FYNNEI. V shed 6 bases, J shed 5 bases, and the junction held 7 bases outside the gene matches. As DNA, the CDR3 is TGTGCCAGCAGCCCGGGACTAGCCATTGAGACCCAGTACTTC. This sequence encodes CASSPGLAIETQYF. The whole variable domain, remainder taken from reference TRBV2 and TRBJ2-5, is EPEVTQTPSHQVTQMGQEVILRCVPISNHLYFYWYRQILGQKVEFLVSFYNNEISEKSEIFDDQFSVERPDGSNFTLKIRSTKLEDSAMYFCASSPGLAIETQYFGPGTRLLVL.

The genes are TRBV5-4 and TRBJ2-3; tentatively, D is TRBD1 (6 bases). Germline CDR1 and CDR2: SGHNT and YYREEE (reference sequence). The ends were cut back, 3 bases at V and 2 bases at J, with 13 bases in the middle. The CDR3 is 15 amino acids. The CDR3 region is CASSSKGQITDTQYF. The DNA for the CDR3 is TGTGCCAGCAGCTCAAAAGGACAGATCACAGATACGCAGTATTTT.

The CDR3 is CASSRGQHSYNEQFF. In DNA, the CDR3 is TGTGCCAGCAGCCGCGGACAGCACTCCTACAATGAGCAGTTCTTC. This sequence joins TRBV6-1 and TRBJ2-1; D possibly corresponds to TRBD1 (6 bases). The CDR3 has 15 amino acids. The V end was cut by 6 bases, the J end by 0 bases, with 12 bases between. Germline-derived CDR1 and CDR2 are MNHNS and SASEGT.

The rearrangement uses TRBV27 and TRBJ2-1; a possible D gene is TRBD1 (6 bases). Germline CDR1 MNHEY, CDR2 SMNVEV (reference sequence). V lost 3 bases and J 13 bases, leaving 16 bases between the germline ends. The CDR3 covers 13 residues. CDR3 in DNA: TGTGCCAGCAGTTTCGGAGGAAGGGGGTCCCAGTTCTTC. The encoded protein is CASSFGGRGSQFF.

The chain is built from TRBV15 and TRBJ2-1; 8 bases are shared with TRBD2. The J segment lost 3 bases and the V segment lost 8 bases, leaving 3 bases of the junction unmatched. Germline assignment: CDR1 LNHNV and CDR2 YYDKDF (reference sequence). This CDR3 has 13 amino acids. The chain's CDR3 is CATSRGGYNEQFF. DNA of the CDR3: TGTGCCACCTCCCGGGGGGGCTACAATGAGCAGTTCTTC. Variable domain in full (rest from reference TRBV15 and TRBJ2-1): DAMVIQNPRYQVTQFGKPVTLSCSQTLNHNVMYWYQQKSSQAPKLLFHYYDKDFNNEADTPDNFQSRRPNTSFCFLDIRSPGLGDTAMYLCATSRGGYNEQFFGPGTRLTVL.

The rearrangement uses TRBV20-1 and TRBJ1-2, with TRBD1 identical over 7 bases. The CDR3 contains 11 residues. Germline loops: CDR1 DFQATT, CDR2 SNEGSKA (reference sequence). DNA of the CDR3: TGCAGGGGACAGTCAGGTCAGGGCTACACCTTC. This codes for CRGQSGQGYTF.

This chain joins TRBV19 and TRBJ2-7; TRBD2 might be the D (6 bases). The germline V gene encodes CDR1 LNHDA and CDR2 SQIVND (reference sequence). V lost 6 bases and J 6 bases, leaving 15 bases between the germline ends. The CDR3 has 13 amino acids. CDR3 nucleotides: TGTGCCAGTAGCCTCCAAAAGGGACTCGAGCAGTACTTC. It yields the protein CASSLQKGLEQYF.

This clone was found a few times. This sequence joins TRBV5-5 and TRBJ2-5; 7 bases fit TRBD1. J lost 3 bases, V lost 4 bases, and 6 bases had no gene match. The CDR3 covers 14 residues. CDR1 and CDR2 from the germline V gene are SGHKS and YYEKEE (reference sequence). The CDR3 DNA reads TGTGCCAGCAGCGGACAGGACACAAAAGAGACCCAGTACTTC. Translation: CASSGQDTKETQYF. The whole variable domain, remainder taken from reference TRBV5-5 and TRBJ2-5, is DAGVTQSPTHLIKTRGQQVTLRCSPISGHKSVSWYQQVLGQGPQFIFQYYEKEERGRGNFPDRFSARQFPNYSSELNVNALLLGDSALYLCASSGQDTKETQYFGPGTRLLVL.

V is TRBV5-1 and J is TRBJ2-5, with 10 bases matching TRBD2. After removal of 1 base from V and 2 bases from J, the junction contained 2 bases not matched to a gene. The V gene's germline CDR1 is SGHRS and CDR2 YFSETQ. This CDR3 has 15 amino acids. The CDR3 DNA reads TGCGCCAGCAGCTTGTTAGCGGGGGGACAAGAGACCCAGTACTTC. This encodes CASSLLAGGQETQYF.